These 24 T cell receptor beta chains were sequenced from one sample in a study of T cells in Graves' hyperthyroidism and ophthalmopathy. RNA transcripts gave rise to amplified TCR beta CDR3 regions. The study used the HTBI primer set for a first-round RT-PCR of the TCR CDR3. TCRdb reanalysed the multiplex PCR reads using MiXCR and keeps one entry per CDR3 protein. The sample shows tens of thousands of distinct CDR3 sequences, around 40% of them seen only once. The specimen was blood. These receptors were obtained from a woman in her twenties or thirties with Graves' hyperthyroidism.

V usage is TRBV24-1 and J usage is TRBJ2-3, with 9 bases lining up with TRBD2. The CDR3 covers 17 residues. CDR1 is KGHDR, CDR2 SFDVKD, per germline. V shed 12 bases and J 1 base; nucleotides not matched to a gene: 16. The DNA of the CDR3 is TGTGCCCCTACTAGCCTAGCGGGAATCCGTGGCACAGATACGCAGTATTTT. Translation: CAPTSLAGIRGTDTQYF.

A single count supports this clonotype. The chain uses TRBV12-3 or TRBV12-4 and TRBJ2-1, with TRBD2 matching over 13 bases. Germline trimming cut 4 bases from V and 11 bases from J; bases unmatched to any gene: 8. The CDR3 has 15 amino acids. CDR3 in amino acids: CASSSRGLAGSKQFF. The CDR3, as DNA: TGTGCCAGCAGTTCCCGGGGACTAGCGGGGAGCAAGCAGTTCTTC.

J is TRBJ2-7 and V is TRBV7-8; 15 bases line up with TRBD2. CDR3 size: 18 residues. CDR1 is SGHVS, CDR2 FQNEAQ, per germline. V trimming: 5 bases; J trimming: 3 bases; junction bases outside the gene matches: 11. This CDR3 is CASSLGTSGRTIFYEQYF. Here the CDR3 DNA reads TGTGCCAGCAGCCTAGGGACTAGCGGGAGGACGATATTCTACGAGCAGTACTTC.

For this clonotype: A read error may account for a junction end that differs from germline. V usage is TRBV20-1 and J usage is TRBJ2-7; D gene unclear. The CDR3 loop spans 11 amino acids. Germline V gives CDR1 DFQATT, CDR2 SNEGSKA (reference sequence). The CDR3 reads CGAGYPHEQYF. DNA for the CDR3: TGCGGTGCTGGGTACCCCCACGAGCAGTACTTC.

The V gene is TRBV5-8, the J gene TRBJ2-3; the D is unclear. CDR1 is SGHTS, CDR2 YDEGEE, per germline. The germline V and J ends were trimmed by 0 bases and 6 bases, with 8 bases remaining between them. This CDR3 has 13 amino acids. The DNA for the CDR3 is TGTGCCAGCAGCTTGGATAGGGTGGATACGCAGTATTTT. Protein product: CASSLDRVDTQYF.

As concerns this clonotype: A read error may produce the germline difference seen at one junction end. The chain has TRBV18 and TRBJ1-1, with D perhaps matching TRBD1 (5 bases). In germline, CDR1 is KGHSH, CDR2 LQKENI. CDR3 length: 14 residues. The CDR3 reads CASSPPPGSGEACF. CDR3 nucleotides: TGTGCCAGCTCACCACCCCCAGGGAGTGGTGAAGCTTGCTTT.

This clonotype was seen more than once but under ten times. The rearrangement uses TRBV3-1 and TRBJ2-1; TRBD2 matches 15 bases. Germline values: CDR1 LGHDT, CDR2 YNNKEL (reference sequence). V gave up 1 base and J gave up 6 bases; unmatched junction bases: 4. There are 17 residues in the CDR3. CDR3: CASSQAGTSGGINEQFF. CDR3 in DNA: TGTGCCAGCAGCCAAGCTGGGACTAGCGGGGGGATCAATGAGCAGTTCTTC.

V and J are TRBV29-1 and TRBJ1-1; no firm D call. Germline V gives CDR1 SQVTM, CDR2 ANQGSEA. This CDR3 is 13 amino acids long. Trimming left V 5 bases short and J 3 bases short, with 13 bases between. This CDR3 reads CSVNRRGYTEAFF. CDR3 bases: TGCAGCGTTAATAGGCGGGGATACACTGAAGCTTTCTTT.

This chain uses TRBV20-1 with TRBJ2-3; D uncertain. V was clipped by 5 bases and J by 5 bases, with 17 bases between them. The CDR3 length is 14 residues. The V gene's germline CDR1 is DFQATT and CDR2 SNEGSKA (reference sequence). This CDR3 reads CSAVLTRAGDTQYF. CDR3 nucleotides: TGCAGTGCTGTATTAACTCGAGCTGGAGATACGCAGTATTTT.

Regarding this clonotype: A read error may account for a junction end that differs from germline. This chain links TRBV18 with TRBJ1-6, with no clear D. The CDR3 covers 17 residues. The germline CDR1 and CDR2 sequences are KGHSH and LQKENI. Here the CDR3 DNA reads TGTGTCAGCTCGTCGACGGCGATCCGCTCCTATAATTCACCCCTCCACTTT. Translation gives CVSSSTAIRSYNSPLHF.

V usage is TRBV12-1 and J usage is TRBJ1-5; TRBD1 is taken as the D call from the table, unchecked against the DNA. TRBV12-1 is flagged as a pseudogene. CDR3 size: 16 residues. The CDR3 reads CASSFGGTDRNQPKHF. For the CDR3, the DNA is TGTGCCAGCAGCTTTGGTGGGACAGACAGGAATCAGCCCAAACATTTT.

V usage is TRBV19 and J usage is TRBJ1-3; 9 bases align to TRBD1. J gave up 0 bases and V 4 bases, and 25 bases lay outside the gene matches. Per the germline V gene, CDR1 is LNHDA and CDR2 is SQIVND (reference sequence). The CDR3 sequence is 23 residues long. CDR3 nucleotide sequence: TGTGCCAGTAGTAATCCGGGACAGGGACACCTACGAGCAGGGGTCGACTCTGGAAACACCATATATTTT. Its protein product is CASSNPGQGHLRAGVDSGNTIYF.

CDR3 nucleotides: TGTGCCAGCAACCTAGGGCCTGTGAAGCAGTATTTT. It encodes CASNLGPVKQYF. V and J are TRBV6-5 and TRBJ2-3, with no clear D. Germline CDR1 MNHEY, CDR2 SVGAGI. The V end lost 7 bases, the J end lost 11 bases, and 16 bases lay between the germline ends. This CDR3 comprises 12 residues.

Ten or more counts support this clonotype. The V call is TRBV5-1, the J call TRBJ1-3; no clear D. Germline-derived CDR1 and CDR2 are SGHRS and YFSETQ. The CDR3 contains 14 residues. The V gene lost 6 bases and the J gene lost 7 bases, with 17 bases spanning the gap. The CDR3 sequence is CASKRTEGWNTIYF. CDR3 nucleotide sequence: TGCGCCAGCAAGAGGACCGAGGGTTGGAACACCATATATTTT.

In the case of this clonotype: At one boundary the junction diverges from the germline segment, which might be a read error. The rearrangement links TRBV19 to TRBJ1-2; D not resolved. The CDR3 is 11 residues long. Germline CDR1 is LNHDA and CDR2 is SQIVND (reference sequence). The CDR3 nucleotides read TGTGCCAGTAGTATCTTTGATGGCTGCACCTTC. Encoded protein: CASSIFDGCTF. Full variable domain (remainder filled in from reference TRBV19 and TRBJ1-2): DGGITQSPKYLFRKEGQNVTLSCEQNLNHDAMYWYRQDPGQGLRLIYYSQIVNDFQKGDIAEGYSVSREKKESFPLTVTSAQKNPTAFYLCASSIFDGCTFGSGTRLTVV.

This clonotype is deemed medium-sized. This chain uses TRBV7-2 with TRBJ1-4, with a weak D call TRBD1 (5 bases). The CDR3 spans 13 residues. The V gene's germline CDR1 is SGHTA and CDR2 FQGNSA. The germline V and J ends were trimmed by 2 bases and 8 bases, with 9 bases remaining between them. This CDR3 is CASSLFRDEKLFF. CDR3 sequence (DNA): TGTGCCAGCAGCTTATTCAGGGACGAAAAACTGTTTTTT.

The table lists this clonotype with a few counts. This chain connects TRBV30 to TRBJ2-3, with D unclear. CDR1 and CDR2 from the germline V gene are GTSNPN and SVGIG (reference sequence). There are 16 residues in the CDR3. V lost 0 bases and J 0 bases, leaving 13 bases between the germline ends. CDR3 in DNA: TGTGCCTGGAGTGTATCGGACGGATTTAGCACAGATACGCAGTATTTT. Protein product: CAWSVSDGFSTDTQYF.

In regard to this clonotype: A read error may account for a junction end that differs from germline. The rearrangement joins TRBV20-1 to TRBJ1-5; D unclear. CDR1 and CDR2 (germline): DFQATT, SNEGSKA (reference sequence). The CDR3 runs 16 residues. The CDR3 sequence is CSARSGWFLGNRPQHF. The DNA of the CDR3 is TGTAGTGCTAGAAGCGGTTGGTTTCTTGGCAATCGGCCCCAGCATTTT.

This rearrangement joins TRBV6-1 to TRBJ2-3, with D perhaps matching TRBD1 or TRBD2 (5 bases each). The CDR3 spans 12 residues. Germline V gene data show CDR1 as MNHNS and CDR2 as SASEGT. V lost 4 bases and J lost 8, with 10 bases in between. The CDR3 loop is CASSGGTGTQYF. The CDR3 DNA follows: TGTGCCAGCAGTGGGGGGACGGGTACGCAGTATTTT.

The CDR3 DNA reads TGTGCCTGGAGTGTAAGCGGGTTAAGCACAGATACGCAGTATTTT. Its protein is CAWSVSGLSTDTQYF. V is TRBV30 and J is TRBJ2-3; TRBD2 is a possible D gene (6 bases). This CDR3 is built from 15 residues. Looked up from germline, CDR1 is GTSNPN and CDR2 is SVGIG (reference sequence). V was clipped by 0 bases and J by 0 bases, with 10 bases between them.

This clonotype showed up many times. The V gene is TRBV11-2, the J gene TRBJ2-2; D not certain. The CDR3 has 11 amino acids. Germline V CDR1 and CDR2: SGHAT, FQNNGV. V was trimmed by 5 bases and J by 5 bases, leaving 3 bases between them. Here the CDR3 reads CASSKTGELFF. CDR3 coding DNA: TGTGCCAGCAGCAAAACCGGGGAGCTGTTTTTT.

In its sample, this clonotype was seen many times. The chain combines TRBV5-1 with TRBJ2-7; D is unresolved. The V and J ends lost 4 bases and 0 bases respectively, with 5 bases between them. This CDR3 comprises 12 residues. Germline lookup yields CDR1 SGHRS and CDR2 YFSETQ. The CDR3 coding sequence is TGCGCCAGCAGCGTTAGCTCCTACGAGCAGTACTTC. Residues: CASSVSSYEQYF.

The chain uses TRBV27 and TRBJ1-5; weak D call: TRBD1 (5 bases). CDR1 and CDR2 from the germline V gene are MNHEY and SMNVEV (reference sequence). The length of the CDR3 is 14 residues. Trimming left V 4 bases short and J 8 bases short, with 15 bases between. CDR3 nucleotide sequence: TGTGCCAGCAGTTGGACACGGGGTCCGGAGCCCCAGCATTTT. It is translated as CASSWTRGPEPQHF.

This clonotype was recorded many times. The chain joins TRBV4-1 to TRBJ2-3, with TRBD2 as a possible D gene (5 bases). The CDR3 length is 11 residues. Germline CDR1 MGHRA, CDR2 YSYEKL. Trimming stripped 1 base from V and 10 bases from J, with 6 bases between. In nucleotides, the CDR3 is TGCGCCAGCAGCCAAGCGGGATCGCAGTATTTT. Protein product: CASSQAGSQYF.